Listed below are T cell receptor beta chains from one sample, sequenced in a study of T-cell reconstitution after alpha-beta-depleted transplantation in children. TCRdb called the PCR reads again in MiXCR, with one record for every CDR3 protein. Here the sample spans about 110,000 distinct CDR3 sequences, 10% being singletons. The material sequenced was PBMCs, taken before TCRalphabeta/CD19-depleted stem cell transplant. These receptors were obtained from a boy aged 2 to 10 with acute lymphoblastic leukemia, due to receive a stem cell transplant. CDR3s include the opening cysteine and the closing phenylalanine or tryptophan. D genes are given only for firm matches. Clone size is shown for a subset of rows, as once, few, many or a class of expanded clone.

size	D	V	J	CDR3	DNA
-	-	TRBV6-5	TRBJ1-1	CASSYSTVGTEAFF	TGTGCCAGCAGTTACAGTACAGTTGGCACTGAAGCTTTCTTT
-	TRBD1	TRBV6-1	TRBJ2-4	CASSPDRGYNIQYF	TGTGCCAGCAGCCCGGACAGGGGCTATAACATTCAGTACTTC
-	TRBD2	TRBV18	TRBJ2-7	CASSSIGTSGTSYEQYF	TGTGCCAGCTCCTCGATTGGGACTAGCGGGACCTCCTACGAGCAGTACTTC
many	-	TRBV12-3/TRBV12-4	TRBJ2-4	CASSASLGRLAKNIQYF	TGTGCCAGCAGTGCGTCTTTGGGCAGATTAGCCAAAAACATTCAGTACTTC
few	TRBD2	TRBV7-2	TRBJ2-1	CASSRAGLDYNEQFF	TGTGCCAGCAGTCGAGCGGGACTCGATTACAATGAGCAGTTCTTC
few	-	TRBV19	TRBJ1-2	CASSVMVGAYGYTF	TGTGCCAGTAGTGTGATGGTCGGTGCGTATGGCTACACCTTC
many	TRBD1	TRBV7-9	TRBJ1-2	CASSLGSTGLTF	TGTGCCAGCAGCTTGGGATCGACAGGGCTCACCTTC
-	-	TRBV7-2	TRBJ1-5	CASSLSFGPQHF	TGTGCCAGCAGCTTAAGTTTCGGGCCCCAGCATTTT
few	TRBD2	TRBV9	TRBJ2-7	CASSEGAGLAQREQYF	TGTGCCAGCAGCGAGGGCGCCGGACTAGCTCAGAGGGAGCAGTACTTC
few	-	TRBV6-1	TRBJ2-7	CASSEAPMGSYEQYF	TGTGCCAGCAGTGAAGCGCCTATGGGATCCTACGAGCAGTACTTC
many	-	TRBV5-1	TRBJ2-5	CASSLVGGGQQETQYF	TGCGCCAGCAGCTTGGTAGGTGGCGGCCAGCAAGAGACCCAGTACTTC
-	-	TRBV6-6	TRBJ2-5	CASTSTQETQYF	TGTGCCAGCACATCGACTCAAGAGACCCAGTACTTC
many	-	TRBV12-3/TRBV12-4	TRBJ2-1	CASSRAGHPYNEQFF	TGTGCCAGCAGTCGAGCGGGTCACCCCTACAATGAGCAGTTCTTC
many	-	TRBV5-5	TRBJ2-7	CASSLGFFEGNEQYF	TGTGCCAGCAGCTTAGGGTTTTTCGAGGGAAACGAGCAGTACTTC
many	-	TRBV5-1	TRBJ1-1	CASSSAPQGSGTEAFF	TGCGCCAGCAGCTCAGCGCCCCAGGGTAGTGGCACTGAAGCTTTCTTT
hyperexpanded	TRBD2	TRBV6-6	TRBJ2-3	CASRGWGQAGGTDTQYF	TGTGCCAGCAGGGGGTGGGGTCAAGCGGGAGGCACAGATACGCAGTATTTT
-	-	TRBV7-8	TRBJ1-5	CASSLDRLGQPQHF	TGTGCCAGCAGCTTAGACAGGCTAGGACAGCCCCAGCATTTT
many	TRBD1	TRBV7-2	TRBJ2-4	CASRGQNLAKNIQYF	TGTGCCAGCAGGGGACAGAACCTAGCCAAAAACATTCAGTACTTC
few	-	TRBV20-1	TRBJ2-1	CSAHGLYNEQFF	TGCAGTGCTCACGGACTTTACAATGAGCAGTTCTTC
many	-	TRBV5-1	TRBJ2-2	CASSERTNVIGELFF	TGCGCCAGCAGCGAGCGGACCAATGTTATCGGGGAGCTGTTTTTT
-	-	TRBV7-2	TRBJ1-5	CASSFSKGNQPQHF	TGTGCCAGCAGCTTTTCTAAGGGCAATCAGCCCCAGCATTTT
-	-	TRBV6-1	TRBJ2-3	CASGSLAELALSGTQYF	TGTGCCAGCGGATCCCTCGCTGAGTTGGCCCTGTCCGGTACGCAGTATTTT
many	TRBD2	TRBV20-1	TRBJ2-3	CSARSILGLARTDTQYF	TGCAGTGCTAGGTCTATTTTGGGACTAGCGCGCACAGATACGCAGTATTTT
many	-	TRBV12-3/TRBV12-4	TRBJ2-2	CASKIFNTGELFF	TGTGCCAGCAAGATTTTTAACACCGGGGAGCTGTTTTTT
-	TRBD1	TRBV20-1	TRBJ2-5	CSARIPGGQETQYF	TGCAGTGCTAGAATTCCAGGGGGTCAAGAGACCCAGTACTTC
few	-	TRBV3-1	TRBJ1-1	CASSLGVGGMGTEAFF	TGTGCCAGCAGCCTCGGAGTGGGGGGGATGGGGACTGAAGCTTTCTTT
many	-	TRBV5-1	TRBJ1-4	CASSLVGTGNEKLFF	TGCGCCAGCAGCTTGGTCGGGACGGGTAATGAAAAACTGTTTTTT
many	-	TRBV5-1	TRBJ2-3	CASSLGGNGVDTQYF	TGCGCCAGCAGCTTGGGGGGGAACGGTGTGGATACGCAGTATTTT
-	-	TRBV20-1	TRBJ2-7	CSAPRPQEYF	TGCAGTGCTCCCAGACCCCAGGAGTACTTC
few	TRBD1	TRBV12-3/TRBV12-4	TRBJ2-7	CASILTGSSYEQYF	TGTGCCAGCATCCTGACAGGGAGCTCCTACGAGCAGTACTTC
many	-	TRBV12-3/TRBV12-4	TRBJ2-7	CASSSQFLSDSYEQYF	TGTGCCAGCAGTTCCCAATTTCTCTCAGACTCCTACGAGCAGTACTTC
-	-	TRBV30	TRBJ2-7	CAWADLLLEQYF	TGTGCCTGGGCGGACCTACTATTGGAGCAGTACTTC
many	-	TRBV20-1	TRBJ2-2	CSARVAGRTGELFF	TGCAGTGCTAGAGTGGCGGGAAGGACCGGGGAGCTGTTTTTT
-	TRBD1	TRBV6-5	TRBJ2-7	CASSYAQGTGSYEQYF	TGTGCCAGCAGTTACGCACAGGGGACCGGTTCCTACGAGCAGTACTTC
many	-	TRBV12-3/TRBV12-4	TRBJ1-2	CASSLRTDLRINYGYTF	TGTGCCAGCAGTTTAAGGACAGACCTACGAATAAACTATGGCTACACCTTC
-	-	TRBV9	TRBJ1-2	CASNPGAGYGYTF	TGTGCCAGCAACCCAGGGGCTGGCTATGGCTACACCTTC
few	-	TRBV18	TRBJ1-1	CASSPLGGGDEAFF	TGTGCCAGCTCACCATTGGGGGGGGGAGATGAAGCTTTCTTT
-	-	TRBV12-3/TRBV12-4	TRBJ1-3	CASSMDGYSGNTIYF	TGTGCCAGCAGCATGGACGGTTATTCTGGAAACACCATATATTTT
many	TRBD2	TRBV5-1	TRBJ2-7	CASSLSSGASSYEQYF	TGCGCCAGCAGCCTTAGTAGCGGGGCCTCCTCCTACGAGCAGTACTTC
-	TRBD2	TRBV5-1	TRBJ2-1	CASSLAVAGGYNEQFF	TGCGCCAGCAGCTTGGCGGTAGCGGGAGGGTACAATGAGCAGTTCTTC
-	-	TRBV29-1	TRBJ1-5	CSVVAGNQPQHF	TGCAGCGTTGTGGCGGGGAATCAGCCCCAGCATTTT
many	-	TRBV20-1	TRBJ1-1	CSAVDSPTEAFF	TGCAGTGCTGTCGACAGTCCTACTGAAGCTTTCTTT
-	-	TRBV5-1	TRBJ1-1	CASSLEAFF	TGCGCCAGCAGCTTGGAAGCTTTCTTT
few	TRBD2	TRBV6-1	TRBJ2-1	CASRREGTRGYNEQFF	TGTGCCAGCAGGAGGGAAGGGACTAGAGGCTACAATGAGCAGTTCTTC
many	TRBD2	TRBV9	TRBJ2-5	CASSDGTSGETQYF	TGTGCCAGCAGCGACGGGACTAGCGGAGAGACCCAGTACTTC
many	TRBD2	TRBV5-1	TRBJ2-7	CASSYIAGVGEQYF	TGCGCCAGCAGCTATATAGCGGGAGTCGGCGAGCAGTACTTC
few	-	TRBV20-1	TRBJ1-1	CSARRGDMNTEAFF	TGCAGTGCTAGGAGAGGGGACATGAACACTGAAGCTTTCTTT
few	-	TRBV29-1	TRBJ2-3	CSVESSRTDTQYF	TGCAGCGTTGAGTCTTCCCGCACAGATACGCAGTATTTT
few	-	TRBV5-4	TRBJ2-3	CASSLEGTRGDTQYF	TGTGCCAGCAGCTTGGAGGGGACCCGCGGAGATACGCAGTATTTT